The present T cell receptor (beta chain) was sequenced within a study of blood T cell repertoires in COVID-19. About the research overall: In each case, the material was cDNA or gDNA derived from T cells, B-cell-depleted T cells, or PBMCs.

CDR1 is KGHSH and CDR2 is LQKENI in the germline V gene. V gave up 2 bases and J gave up 5 bases, with 10 bases separating them. This CDR3 contains 13 residues. Original handling: By means of reference gene primer amplification, nucleated cell counts were estimated. The repertoire was sequenced with immunoSEQ multiplex PCR; TCRdb's copy has only in-frame clones and lacks some. The V and J calls and clone size are taken from that table; D and trimming were inferred from the DNA. This table has over 85,000 clones, about 90% appearing once. Sequencing used peripheral blood. The chain combines TRBV18 with TRBJ2-7; unclear D gene. The sequence was collected from a human donor in a cohort sampled during active COVID-19. The CDR3 protein is CASSPLFVHEQYF. In nucleotides, the CDR3 is TGTGCCAGCTCACCATTATTCGTCCACGAGCAGTACTTC.